This TCR beta chain appears in the sequencing data of a study of response to subunit inactivated influenza vaccine. Study outcomes and limitations: Authors suggested seasonal influenza vaccinations each recruit few new T cells.

On this clonotype: What it binds is unknown.

TCRdb ran MiXCR on the RT-PCR reads and lists one entry per CDR3 protein. The data hold hundreds of thousands of distinct CDR3 sequences, with 13% to 15% observed a single time. The CDR3 contains 15 residues. CDR1 and CDR2 (germline): LGHNA, YSLEER. The ends lost 0 bases at V and 5 bases at J; junction bases unmatched: 6. This chain uses TRBV4-3 with TRBJ2-5; 7 positions agree with TRBD2. Here the sequenced sample was PBMCs from blood, taken about 14 days before vaccination. The receptor's source is a man aged 50 or older who received an inactivated influenza vaccine. The CDR3 DNA reads as TGCGCCAGCAGCCAAGATCTGACTAGCTGGGAGACCCAGTACTTC. Amino acids: CASSQDLTSWETQYF.